This T cell receptor (beta chain) is from a study of naive and memory T cell subsets. Notes on the study in general: RNA-based TCR counts may shift with T cell activation and differentiation. Gini index rose across naive, CM, EM and EMRA in CD4 and CD8.

Both TRBC1 and TRBC2 were covered by a beta constant-region primer of two equimolar oligonucleotides. TCRdb called the UMI-ligation and nested PCR reads again in MiXCR, with one record for every CDR3 protein. This sample has 130,000 to 150,000 distinct CDR3 sequences, with 15% to 20% found just once. CDR1 WNHNN and CDR2 SYGVQD come from the germline V gene (reference sequence). The V gene end was trimmed by 10 bases and the J gene end by 1 base; junction bases not matched to a gene: 8. This CDR3 has 15 amino acids. In regard to this clonotype: The antigen remains undetermined.

The chain joins TRBV10-1 to TRBJ2-2, with 8 bases aligning to TRBD1. The source is a human donor in good health. Sequenced input: naive CD4+ T cells from blood. CDR3 in DNA: TGCGCCACCCGAGGGGGGACAGGGAACACCGGGGAGCTGTTTTTT. Amino acid sequence: CATRGGTGNTGELFF.